The entry below describes one T cell receptor beta chain. What antigen it recognizes has not been identified. Base qualities are missing; no much larger clone stands one base away. This specimen belongs to a study of cytomegalovirus exposure and HLA in healthy donors (dated by TCRdb to about 2017). With respect to the entire study: In an earlier analysis of around 540 of the donors, less than 350 Gb of sequence data and 120 million or so unique TCR beta sequences from 150 million to 200 million T cells were reported. Besides the first cohort of some 670 subjects, a separate validation cohort made up of roughly 130 different subjects was used. Every discovery cohort repertoire had been produced on one sequencing platform. An early release that covered more than 550 HLA-typed donors contained approximately 300 gigabases of sequencing data and tens of millions of unique TCR sequences. Both class I and class II loci were covered by HLA typing, at four-digit resolution. Rather than using new phenotypic data, the later analysis identified candidate immune exposures from TCR beta sequences and from how often those sequences occurred across donors. Alongside the repertoire data, information on donor age, sex, ethnicity and CMV serostatus was compiled. To decide whether each TCR beta V gene segment behaved as functional or pseudogenic, an earlier analysis of nearly 600 of the donors relied on high-throughput TCR beta sequencing. Using immunosequencing, the study profiled T cell repertoires from fewer than 700 subjects and related those repertoires to cytomegalovirus serostatus. Because of strong linkage in the cohort, five DR-DQ haplotypes were treated as single units for association and clustering. Of the roughly 430 genotyped donors, approximately 82% fell in the genetic ancestry cluster associated with self-reported Caucasian donors. The aim of the study was to test whether cataloging public T cell receptors could identify signatures of past pathogen exposure. On average, around 240,000 unique TCR beta nucleotide sequences were sequenced per donor among 300 to 500 genotyped donors of the cohort, with approximately 18% of those sequences being non-productive. A later analysis re-examined previously published TCR beta repertoires from 610 or so donors and added high-resolution HLA genotyping to investigate patterns of TCR occurrence. Genome-wide SNP genotypes for about 55% of the roughly 670 donors were used in a later genetic analysis, which treated that subset as a discovery cohort. The number of typed donors differed by locus: about 620-640 for A, B, C, DRB1 and DQB1; 522 for DQA1; fewer than 610 for DPA1; and around 470 for DPB1. To predict cytomegalovirus infection status, the study brought together high-throughput TCR immunosequencing, statistical association of individual TCRs with disease status, and machine learning. Points the paper makes about the study in general: Compared with equally common non-associated chains, HLA-associated TCR beta chains in a later analysis were more clonally expanded and had lower generation probabilities. Most TCR sequences were seen in very few donors, while some public TCRs were found in many individuals. The earlier analysis of 587 of the donors excluded 15 to 20 rarely observed V segments, including chromosome 9 orphons, because counts were too low. Linkage disequilibrium might explain the correlated functional status among segregating V segments, but an unknown experimental factor could not be ruled out. A total of 164 TCR beta chains were listed by the study as associated with cytomegalovirus. The authors suggested that the approach could potentially be generalized to other disease states and immunological phenotypes. A further reported finding was that TCR beta sequences accurately predicted the HLA-A and HLA-B alleles for most subjects in the first cohort. Because some donors lacked HLA typing at each locus, the association tests relied only on the typed subset. The sequencing pipeline was judged likely to have produced a cluster of highly shared sequence variants as a technical artifact. In a later analysis, the rate of TCR association differed among HLA loci, with DRB1 alleles having the most associated TCRs and HLA-C alleles having the fewest. According to a later genetic analysis, donors in an Asian-associated ancestry cluster had fewer N-insertions in productive TCRs than the approximately 690-donor mean. Some IMGT-functional V segments, including TRBV6-2 and TRBV6-3, could not be told apart with the 87-base-pair reads, so those segments were excluded. A later analysis reported that several top co-occurrence clusters appeared linked to parvovirus B19, influenza, CMV and Epstein-Barr virus. In a later genetic analysis, a missense DCLRE1C variant was associated with V-gene and J-gene trimming of TCR beta chains, and the association was replicated in an independent cohort. Specific HLA alleles were associated with over 15,000 TCR beta sequences at a false discovery rate of 0.05 in a later analysis. Broadly in line with IMGT annotations, most TCR beta V segments showed up in productive rearrangements about 90% or about 30% of the time in an earlier analysis of roughly 590 of the donors. Sequencing depth was assumed to be roughly uniform across donors in the presence/absence analyses, though that assumption may not hold. For the cohort, immune exposure information was limited to CMV serostatus. In vitro tests confirmed that a few of the cytomegalovirus-associated TCR beta chains recognize cytomegalovirus antigens. A later analysis found that most CMV-associated TCR beta chains appeared HLA-restricted, with HLA associations seemingly driven largely by CMV exposure. When HLA alleles, especially DR and DQ, strongly co-occurred, attributing TCR associations to individual alleles was difficult. The classifier was reported to diagnose cytomegalovirus status with high specificity and sensitivity in both the original and validation cohorts. This cohort had only TCR beta chains sequenced, and the lack of alpha or paired-chain data limited which features could be detected.

Libraries were made using the immunoSEQ multiplex PCR assay. The multiplex PCR relied on a mix of 60 forward primers for TCR Vbeta segments and 13 reverse primers for TCR Jbeta segments. The CDR3 region of rearranged TCR beta genes was amplified from genomic DNA by a multiplex PCR assay. The Illumina HiSeq System was used to sequence the amplified TCR beta libraries as 87-base-pair reads. The original methods were these. Across the 670 or so repertoires, a later analysis counted roughly 84 million unique TCR beta chains, roughly 11 million of which were shared by at least two donors. Raw reads were error-corrected and collapsed into unique sequences by a nearest-neighbor algorithm in which closely related sequences were merged to remove PCR and sequencing errors. Alignment of CDR3 sequences to IMGT reference sequences was used to assign V, D and J gene segments. Each retained sequence needed at least a six-nucleotide match to both a V gene segment and a J gene segment. A rearrangement was called productive if the CDR3 had no stop codons and remained in frame with V and J, and every other rearrangement was called non-productive. Following IMGT convention, CDR3 was defined as the stretch from the second conserved V-encoded cysteine to the conserved J-encoded phenylalanine. The earlier analysis of some 550 of the donors excluded any sequence lacking an unambiguous match to a single V gene segment. In an earlier analysis of approximately 590 of the donors, V segments were called functional above 56.7% productive rearrangements and were called segregating when the between-donor standard deviation exceeded 5%. To diagnose cytomegalovirus status from the catalog of TCR beta chain sequences, a statistical classification framework was built. V and J gene assignment, in a later analysis, came from comparing TCR nucleotide sequences with IMGT/GENE-DB human TR gene sequences. In a later analysis, CDR3 sequences and most-parsimonious VDJ recombination scenarios were assigned using the TCRdist pipeline. In a later analysis, each TCR beta chain was defined by its CDR3 amino acid sequence together with its V-gene family, and reads lacking a unique V-gene family were excluded. As a way to deal with suspected cross-contamination and a sequencing artifact, a later analysis dropped 450 to 600 nucleotide sequences that were highly shared and had low generation probability. In a later analysis, a clonal expansion index for each public chain was calculated from normalized within-repertoire ranks of inferred template counts. Generation probabilities in a later analysis came from a VDJ recombination model fitted to out-of-frame rearrangements, and those results were checked against IGoR. In a later analysis, hypergeometric tests were used to score TCR-TCR, TCR-HLA and TCR-CMV co-occurrence, with a repertoire-size bias correction applied to TCR pairs. A later analysis estimated false discovery rates by permuting HLA or CMV assignments 20 times. In a later analysis, co-occurring TCRs were grouped using DBSCAN, with TCRdist sequence similarity added in when clustering inside HLA-allele-positive subsets. For co-occurrence clustering, repertoires with fewer than 30,000 or more than 120,000 public chains were excluded, along with about five repertoires with anomalous nucleotide sharing. TCRdb took this table from immuneACCESS and kept in-frame rearrangements with V and J called. Such tables lack part of the clones; where checked against another copy, unresolved V genes explain under half of the gap, and the rest is unexplained. That table supplies the V and J calls and clone size; D and trimming were determined from the DNA. The sample table shows 200,000 to 250,000 clones, and around 76% are seen once. More than 5% of the sample is in the top ten clones.

The cohort was made up of approximately 670 healthy bone marrow donors. At the time of sampling, all cohort members were nominally healthy, though unrecorded immune exposures were likely present. The donor was CMV seropositive and belonged to the group of 250 to 350 seropositive cohort members. A peripheral blood sample was provided by each donor, and peripheral blood mononuclear cells were used for TCR beta sequencing. Genomic DNA extraction from the blood cell samples was performed with the Qiagen DNeasy Blood Extraction Kit. The cysteine opens and the phenylalanine closes a CDR3 of 16 amino acids. Only the CDR3 portion is preserved as DNA: 48 bases, with reading frame beginning at the first base. V trim: 5 bases; J trim: 7 bases; unmatched bases: 7. As encoded in the germline V gene, CDR1 is SGHTA while CDR2 is FQGNSA.

The chain was built from TRBV7-2 and TRBJ2-3; 15 central bases correspond to TRBD2. The clonotype comes from a woman in her forties in good health and CMV-seropositive. The sequencing sample was made of PBMCs. The CDR3 protein is CASSRTSGGEGHTQYF. The bases are TGTGCCAGCAGCCGGACTAGCGGGGGGGAGGGGCATACGCAGTATTTT.